What follows are 7 T cell receptor beta chains derived from one specimen sequenced in a study of cytomegalovirus exposure and HLA in healthy donors (dated by TCRdb to the late 2010s). The receptor library was made with the immunoSEQ multiplex PCR assay. For the multiplex PCR, a mixture combining 60 forward primers for TCR Vbeta segments and 13 reverse primers for TCR Jbeta segments was used. TCRdb retrieved this table from immuneACCESS and kept in-frame rearrangements only. Not all clones are present; in checked studies, unresolved V genes account for under half, and no reason is known for the remainder. Present in this sample are around 130,000 clones, over 70% of which were seen just once. Jointly, the top ten make up over 2% of the sample. The sequencing sample was made of PBMCs. The receptors here all came from a woman aged 40 to 49 in good health and CMV-seropositive.

The V gene is TRBV12-5, the J gene TRBJ1-2; 7 bases are a match to TRBD1. Per the germline V gene, CDR1 is LGHNT and CDR2 is FRNRAP. J lost 6 bases, V lost 0 bases, and 4 bases had no gene match. This CDR3 has 14 amino acids. CDR3 protein: CASGLVQGSNGYTF. The CDR3, as DNA: TGTGCTAGTGGTTTGGTACAGGGGAGCAATGGCTACACCTTC.

This rearrangement joins TRBV18 to TRBJ2-5; 13 nucleotides align to TRBD2. CDR3 length equals 16 residues. CDR1 is KGHSH, CDR2 LQKENI, per germline. V lost 3 bases, J lost 4 bases, and 5 bases stayed unmatched. CDR3 protein: CASSPPGLAGSETQYF. CDR3 in DNA: TGTGCCAGCTCACCCCCGGGACTAGCGGGGTCAGAGACCCAGTACTTC.

The V and J genes are TRBV28 and TRBJ2-7; D is possibly TRBD1 (6 bases). V was shortened by 6 bases and J by 2 bases, with 14 bases between the two germline ends. This CDR3 spans 14 amino acids. Per the germline V gene, CDR1 is MDHEN and CDR2 is SYDVKM. CDR3 in DNA: TGTGCCAGCAGCAACAGGGTAAGGGCCTACGAGCAGTACTTC. Translation gives CASSNRVRAYEQYF.

The rearrangement joins TRBV18 to TRBJ1-1; unclear D gene. Trimming took off 4 bases at V and 0 bases at J, with 9 bases between the two ends. This CDR3 is built from 14 residues. Germline-derived CDR1 and CDR2 are KGHSH and LQKENI. Here the CDR3 reads CASSLIQLNTEAFF. CDR3 DNA sequence: TGTGCCAGCTCACTCATACAGCTGAACACTGAAGCTTTCTTT.

For the CDR3, the DNA is TGTGCCAGCAGTTTTCAAGGACAGAGAGCAACTAATGAAAAACTGTTTTTT. This sequence encodes CASSFQGQRATNEKLFF. The chain employs TRBV2 and TRBJ1-4; D may be TRBD1 (6 bases). V gave up 5 bases and J gave up 0 bases, with 16 bases separating them. The CDR3 totals 17 residues. Germline assignment: CDR1 SNHLY and CDR2 FYNNEI.

This clone turned up a few times. The rearrangement joins TRBV19 to TRBJ1-2; TRBD1 is a possible D gene (6 bases). The V gene's germline CDR1 is LNHDA and CDR2 SQIVND (reference sequence). Trimming stripped 4 bases from V and 3 bases from J, with 12 bases between. CDR3 size: 14 residues. CDR3 protein: CASSTWTADYGYTF. For the CDR3, the DNA is TGTGCCAGTAGTACGTGGACAGCCGACTATGGCTACACCTTC.

This clone was seen a single time. The genes are TRBV19 and TRBJ2-7; the match to TRBD1 covers 7 bases. Trimming at V came to 0 bases and at J to 1 base, leaving 3 bases not matched to a gene. Germline CDR1 is LNHDA and CDR2 is SQIVND (reference sequence). The CDR3 covers 15 residues. CDR3 sequence (DNA): TGTGCCAGTAGTATAGATTACAGGGGTTCCTACGAGCAGTACTTC. Its translation: CASSIDYRGSYEQYF.